This is a list of T cell receptor beta chains from one sample in a study of CD8+CD57+ T cells in acquired aplastic anemia. From the reads, TCRdb called clonotypes with MiXCR, one entry per CDR3 protein. This table holds some 160,000 distinct CDR3 sequences, 48% found once. Specimen: sorted CD4+, CD8+, or CD8+CD57+ T cells (not recorded which) from PBMCs. All receptors derive from a human donor with aplastic anemia. Both conserved end residues are part of each CDR3. D genes are given only for firm matches. Only some rows state a clone size, as once, few, many or a class for expanded clones.

d_call | j_call | v_call | clone_size | cdr3_nt | cdr3_aa
NA | TRBJ2-7 | TRBV15 | NA | TGTGCCACCCGCGGGACGGACACCTACGAGCAGTACTTC | CATRGTDTYEQYF
NA | TRBJ2-3 | TRBV20-1 | many | TGCAGTGCTAGAGGCCCTCTAGCGAGCTACACAGATACGCAGTATTTT | CSARGPLASYTDTQYF
TRBD1 | TRBJ1-2 | TRBV20-1 | once | TGCAGTGCCAAAGCCGAACAGGGGGGAGGCTACACCTTC | CSAKAEQGGGYTF
TRBD1 | TRBJ1-3 | TRBV9 | NA | TGTGCCAGCAGCCAAACCGGGACAGGGACTGGAAACACCATATATTTT | CASSQTGTGTGNTIYF
NA | TRBJ2-7 | TRBV3-1 | many | TGTGCCAGCAGCCAAGATCGCTTGCGGGAGCAGTACTTC | CASSQDRLREQYF
NA | TRBJ2-7 | TRBV11-1 | NA | TGTGCCAGCAGCCCTAGGGGGGGGGCAGGGCGGCTCGAGCAGTACTTC | CASSPRGGAGRLEQYF
NA | TRBJ1-3 | TRBV20-1 | NA | TGCAGTGCTAGATTCTTAGGTAGAAACACCATATATTTT | CSARFLGRNTIYF
NA | TRBJ2-5 | TRBV10-3 | many | TGTGCCATCAGTGGGACAGACCGCCAAGAGACCCAGTACTTC | CAISGTDRQETQYF
TRBD1 | TRBJ1-3 | TRBV6-1 | many | TGTGCCAGCAGTCGAGGGACAGGGGGAAACACCATATATTTT | CASSRGTGGNTIYF
TRBD1 | TRBJ2-6 | TRBV25-1 | few | TGTGCCAGCAGTGGGTGGGACAGGGTTTCCTCTGGGGCCAACGTCCTGACTTTC | CASSGWDRVSSGANVLTF
NA | TRBJ1-2 | TRBV7-9 | NA | TGTGCCAGCAGCGCAAGGGGGGGGCATGGCTATGGCTACACCTTC | CASSARGGHGYGYTF
NA | TRBJ2-7 | TRBV9 | NA | TGTGCCAGCAGAACGTCGATCCCGAGCTCCTACGAGCAGTACTTC | CASRTSIPSSYEQYF
TRBD1 | TRBJ1-2 | TRBV10-3 | NA | TGTGCCAGTATGACAGGGGGTAGCTACACCTTC | CASMTGGSYTF
NA | TRBJ2-3 | TRBV29-1 | few | TGCAGCGTTGGTAGCACAGATACGCAGTATTTT | CSVGSTDTQYF
NA | TRBJ2-2 | TRBV5-4 | NA | TGTGCCAGCAGCTGGGTCTTGATCGACAAGGCGCAGCCGGGGGAGCTGTTTTTT | CASSWVLIDKAQPGELFF
TRBD1 | TRBJ1-2 | TRBV10-3 | NA | TGTGCCATCAGTGAGTCGGGGACAGTGTATGGCTACACCTTC | CAISESGTVYGYTF
NA | TRBJ2-1 | TRBV19 | many | TGTGCCAGTAGTATCCGGGCAGGGCCCGGGGATGAGCAGTTCTTC | CASSIRAGPGDEQFF
TRBD1 | TRBJ1-5 | TRBV4-1 | many | TGCGCCAGCAGCCAAGTACCGGGACAGGGTTCGTATCAGCCCCAGCATTTT | CASSQVPGQGSYQPQHF
TRBD2 | TRBJ2-1 | TRBV7-9 | many | TGTGCCAGCAGCGATAGCGGGAGGCCCTACAATGAGCAGTTCTTC | CASSDSGRPYNEQFF
TRBD1 | TRBJ1-2 | TRBV2 | many | TGTGCCAGCAGTCCAGGGACAGGACTAAACTATGGCTACACCTTC | CASSPGTGLNYGYTF
NA | TRBJ1-1 | TRBV15 | NA | TGTGCCACCAGCAGAGGGATGAACACTGAAGCTTTCTTT | CATSRGMNTEAFF
TRBD1 | TRBJ2-3 | TRBV29-1 | few | TGCAGCGTGCTGACCGGGACAGTCGCAGATACGCAGTATTTT | CSVLTGTVADTQYF
NA | TRBJ1-3 | TRBV19 | many | TGTGCCTGCTTATATGGAAACACCATATATTTT | CACLYGNTIYF
NA | TRBJ1-2 | TRBV27 | few | TGTGCCAGCAGTTTAGGTCAAGGGGGGTTGAAGCGGGGCTACACCTTC | CASSLGQGGLKRGYTF
NA | TRBJ2-5 | TRBV5-1 | many | TGCGCCAGCAGCCCCGGACCTAGGGAGACCCAGTACTTC | CASSPGPRETQYF
NA | TRBJ1-2 | TRBV7-9 | many | TGTGCCAGCAGCCCGTTGTCCCATGGCTACACCTTC | CASSPLSHGYTF
NA | TRBJ2-5 | TRBV20-1 | NA | TGCAGTGCTAGAGAGTCAGCGAGAGAGACCCAGTACTTC | CSARESARETQYF
NA | TRBJ2-4 | TRBV7-2 | NA | TGTGCCAGCAGCCCGGAAGGGGACATTCAGTACTTC | CASSPEGDIQYF
TRBD1 | TRBJ2-7 | TRBV6-1 | NA | TGTGCCAGCACGCCGGGACAGGGGGCTTATGGGTACGGGTACGAGCAGTACTTC | CASTPGQGAYGYGYEQYF
TRBD2 | TRBJ2-3 | TRBV24-1 | NA | TGTGCCACCAGTGATCCACTAGCGGGGGGCCATACGCAGTATTTT | CATSDPLAGGHTQYF
NA | TRBJ1-4 | TRBV7-8 | NA | TGTGCCAGCAGCTTAGTTTCCGACAGCAATGAAAAACTGTTTTTT | CASSLVSDSNEKLFF
NA | TRBJ2-3 | TRBV4-1 | many | TGCGCCAGCAGCCAAGGGACAGCAACAACATATACGCAGTATTTT | CASSQGTATTYTQYF
TRBD2 | TRBJ2-1 | TRBV6-6 | NA | TGTGCCAGCAGTTTAGGGACTATGGGGGAGCAGTTCTTC | CASSLGTMGEQFF